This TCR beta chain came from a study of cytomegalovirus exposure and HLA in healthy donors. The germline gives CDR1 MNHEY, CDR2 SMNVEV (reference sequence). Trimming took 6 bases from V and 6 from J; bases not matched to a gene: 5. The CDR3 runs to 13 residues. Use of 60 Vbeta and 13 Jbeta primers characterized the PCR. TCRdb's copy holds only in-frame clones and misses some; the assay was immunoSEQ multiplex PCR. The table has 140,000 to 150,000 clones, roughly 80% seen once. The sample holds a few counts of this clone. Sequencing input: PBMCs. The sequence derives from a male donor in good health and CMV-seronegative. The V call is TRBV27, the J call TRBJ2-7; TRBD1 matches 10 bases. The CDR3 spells CASSPGQGFEQYF. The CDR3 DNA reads TGTGCCAGCAGCCCGGGACAGGGGTTCGAGCAGTACTTC.